This T cell receptor (beta chain) appears in the sequencing data of a study of blood T cell repertoires in COVID-19. Clones were read by immunoSEQ multiplex PCR, and TCRdb kept only the in-frame ones, dropping some. The sample includes roughly 100,000 clones, around 90% of them seen just once. CDR3 size: 13 residues. Per the germline V gene, CDR1 is MNHEY and CDR2 is SMNVEV (reference sequence). Trimming removed 4 bases from V and 5 bases from J; junction bases left unmatched: 4. Specimen: peripheral blood. The source is a young man with acute or convalescent COVID-19. The V and J genes are TRBV27 and TRBJ1-1; 7 bases align to TRBD1. The DNA of the CDR3 is TGTGCCAGCAGTTACACAGGGGTGACTGAAGCTTTCTTT. This codes for CASSYTGVTEAFF.